Detailed here is one T cell receptor (beta chain). This record comes from a study of blood T cell repertoires in COVID-19. Profiled with immunoSEQ multiplex PCR; TCRdb holds only in-frame clones, not every one. This sample has about 270,000 clones, with roughly nine tenths found just once. CDR3 length: 16 amino acids. Trimming removed 3 bases from V and 5 bases from J; junction bases left unmatched: 10. Germline CDR1 is SGHRS and CDR2 is YFSETQ. Sequenced input: PBMCs or T cells enriched from blood (not recorded which). This chain connects TRBV5-1 to TRBJ2-7, with 11 bases matching TRBD1. The receptor's source is a woman aged 45 to 65 who had recovered from COVID-19. This CDR3 reads CASSYGAGTGGNEQYF. The CDR3 region has the DNA TGCGCCAGCAGCTACGGAGCCGGGACAGGGGGAAACGAGCAGTACTTC.